One and the same sample provided the 8 T cell receptor beta chains below, sequenced in a study of OX40 agonist ivuxolimab in advanced cancers. Clones were read by immunoSEQ multiplex PCR, and TCRdb kept only the in-frame ones, dropping some. Of 60,000 to 85,000 clones in the sample, 70% to 90% were seen once. Specimen: CD4+ or CD8+ T cells sorted from blood, collected in a trial of the OX40 agonist ivuxolimab. All receptors derive from an adult with an advanced solid tumor such as melanoma, head and neck, liver or kidney cancer.

The chain uses TRBV28 and TRBJ2-3, with D perhaps TRBD1 (6 bases). This CDR3 has 14 residues. Germline V CDR1 and CDR2: MDHEN, SYDVKM. Trimming took off 7 bases at V and 3 bases at J, with 14 bases between the two ends. The CDR3 nucleotides are TGTGCCAGCACCACAGGGTCAGGGACAGATACGCAGTATTTT. Protein: CASTTGSGTDTQYF.

The gene calls are TRBV5-4 and TRBJ2-3; TRBD1 agrees at 10 bases. Germline CDR1 SGHNT, CDR2 YYREEE (reference sequence). This CDR3 is 17 amino acids long. Trimming at V came to 0 bases and at J to 4 bases, leaving 8 bases not matched to a gene. For the CDR3, the DNA is TGTGCCAGCAGCTTGGCAGGGGACAGGGGATTTGCAGATACGCAGTATTTT. It translates to CASSLAGDRGFADTQYF.

The V gene is TRBV5-6, the J gene TRBJ2-7; possibly TRBD1 for D (6 bases). V shed 0 bases and J shed 0 bases, with 16 bases lying between them. The CDR3 sequence is 17 residues long. CDR1 is SGHDT, CDR2 YYEEEE, per germline. The CDR3 coding sequence is TGTGCCAGCAGCTTGGGGTTTAGTTCCAGGGGCTCCTACGAGCAGTACTTC. It is translated as CASSLGFSSRGSYEQYF.

The count of this clone is one. This sequence joins TRBV7-2 and TRBJ2-2; no clear D. Germline CDR1 and CDR2: SGHTA and FQGNSA. Trimming cost V 6 bases and J 7 bases, with 15 bases left between them. This CDR3 spans 14 amino acids. CDR3 residues: CASSPISYSGELFF. The CDR3 nucleotides read TGTGCCAGCAGTCCGATTAGCTATAGCGGGGAGCTGTTTTTT.

The V gene is TRBV27, the J gene TRBJ1-5, with 7 bases fitting TRBD1. The germline V gene has CDR1 MNHEY and CDR2 SMNVEV (reference sequence). There are 15 residues in the CDR3. The ends lost 2 bases at V and 6 bases at J; junction bases unmatched: 7. The CDR3, as DNA: TGTGCCAGCAGTTTACTGGGGACAGAAGGTCAGCCCCAGCATTTT. This encodes CASSLLGTEGQPQHF.

This clone has only a few counts. V gene TRBV2 combines with J gene TRBJ1-5; unclear D gene. CDR3 length: 14 residues. CDR1 SNHLY and CDR2 FYNNEI come from the germline V gene. Trimming took 3 bases from V and 4 from J, leaving 10 bases between them. The CDR3 spells CASSDRRTNQPQHF. The CDR3 DNA sequence: TGTGCCAGCAGTGATCGACGGACTAATCAGCCCCAGCATTTT.

V is TRBV28 and J is TRBJ1-2; no clear D. CDR1 MDHEN and CDR2 SYDVKM come from the germline V gene. The CDR3 covers 14 residues. Trimming removed 5 bases at V and 7 bases at J, with 17 bases between. The CDR3 DNA sequence: TGTGCCAGCAGTCGGCCCAGCACCCCACCTGGCTACACCTTC. Residues: CASSRPSTPPGYTF.

The chain combines TRBV5-1 with TRBJ2-5, with D perhaps matching TRBD2 (6 bases). This CDR3 spans 13 amino acids. Germline V gene sequence: CDR1 SGHRS, CDR2 YFSETQ. The germline V and J ends were trimmed by 4 bases and 0 bases, with 7 bases remaining between them. CDR3 sequence reads: CASSRDYQETQYF. The CDR3 DNA sequence: TGCGCCAGCAGCAGGGACTACCAAGAGACCCAGTACTTC.